The T cell receptor beta chain under discussion was sequenced for a study of cytomegalovirus exposure and HLA in healthy donors. Turning to this clone: Its antigen is unidentified. Germline is not matched at one junction end, which may reflect a read error. Other DNA variants within this sample encode the same CDR3.

PCR employed 60 Vbeta and 13 Jbeta primers. Profiling relied on immunoSEQ multiplex PCR, and the TCRdb table lists in-frame clones only, not all of them. The sample yields roughly 34,000 clones, about two thirds seen once. From germline, CDR1 is LNHNV and CDR2 YYDKDF (reference sequence). The CDR3 length is 18 residues. Study findings and constraints: In a later analysis, HLA-associated TCR beta chains were more clonally expanded than equally common others. As was reported, the classifier diagnosed cytomegalovirus status with high specificity and sensitivity. Most CMV-associated TCR beta chains were later found to appear HLA-restricted.

Sequencing was done on a sample of PBMCs. The V gene is TRBV15, the J gene TRBJ1-5, with TRBD1 matching 8 bases. The receptor was derived from a man aged 40-50 years in good health and CMV-seropositive. The CDR3 DNA is TGTGCCACCAGCAGGGTCTCAGGGGGCTTTTTTGGCAATCAGCCTCAGCATTTT. Protein sequence: CATSRVSGGFFGNQPQHF.